The clone carrying this T cell receptor beta chain was found many times. Individuals with ophthalmopathy presented a Clinical Activity Score of at least 3, a NOSPECS grade of at least 4 and a duration under 3 months. The data stem from a study of T cells in Graves' hyperthyroidism and ophthalmopathy. Regions amplified from RNA transcripts were the TCR beta CDR3 regions. An initial round of RT-PCR targeting the TCR CDR3 relied on the HTBI primer set. TCRdb analysed the multiplex PCR reads with MiXCR anew, one entry per CDR3 protein. The profile covers 360,000 or so distinct CDR3 sequences, with 15% to 20% appearing a single time and roughly a sixth taken by the ten largest. Germline values: CDR1 MDHEN, CDR2 SYDVKM. V lost 6 bases and J lost 4; bases outside the gene matches: 8. This CDR3 is built from 15 residues.

The rearrangement joins TRBV28 to TRBJ2-7; 11 nucleotides match TRBD2. This receptor was taken from a woman aged 40 to 50 with Graves' ophthalmopathy. Sequencing was performed on blood. The DNA for the CDR3 is TGTGCCAGCAGCCTTACTAGCGGGAGCTGGTACGAGCAGTACTTC. It codes for CASSLTSGSWYEQYF.